These 21 T cell receptor beta chains came from one sample sequenced in a study of T-cell memory formation after mild COVID-19. TCRdb reprocessed the 5' RACE reads via MiXCR and lists one record per CDR3 protein. The sample lists around 180,000 distinct CDR3 sequences, approximately 17% occurring once. Sequencing was carried out using PBMCs or a T cell subset sorted from them (not recorded which). These receptors were collected from a man between 18 and 35 years old who had mild COVID-19 (a few samples of this study predate the infection). Cell type and time point are not known.

This sequence joins TRBV2 and TRBJ2-1, with D unresolved. This CDR3 is 13 amino acids long. Trimming took off 8 bases at V and 0 bases at J, with 8 bases between the two ends. From germline, CDR1 is SNHLY and CDR2 FYNNEI. CDR3 sequence: CASGMSSYNEQFF. The CDR3 DNA sequence: TGTGCCAGCGGGATGAGCTCCTACAATGAGCAGTTCTTC.

The chain employs TRBV9 and TRBJ2-2; tentatively, D is TRBD1 (5 bases). The germline V gene has CDR1 SGDLS and CDR2 YYNGEE. There are 14 residues in the CDR3. Trimming removed 4 bases at V and 6 bases at J, with 13 bases between. CDR3 DNA sequence: TGTGCCAGCAGCCCCGTCCCACAGGCCGGGGAGCTGTTTTTT. Its translation: CASSPVPQAGELFF.

In this sample, this clonotype turned up a few times. CDR3 DNA sequence: TGTGCCAGCAGTAGAGGGGGTAGTACCGGCTCCTACGAGCAGTACTTC. Protein: CASSRGGSTGSYEQYF. The V gene is TRBV12-3 or TRBV12-4, the J gene TRBJ2-7, with a tentative D call TRBD1 (6 bases). The CDR3 runs to 16 residues. The ends were cut back, 5 bases at V and 0 bases at J, with 17 bases in the middle.

This clonotype showed up just a few times. The chain employs TRBV12-3 or TRBV12-4 and TRBJ1-3; weak D call: TRBD1 (6 bases). V lost 5 bases, J lost 0 bases, and 14 bases lay in between. The CDR3 runs 16 residues. In DNA, the CDR3 is TGTGCCAGCAGTCCCAGGGGATGGGGCTCTGGAAACACCATATATTTT. This translates into CASSPRGWGSGNTIYF.

This clonotype was observed many times. The CDR3 DNA reads as TGTGCCAGCAGCTGGGCCCGCCAAGAGACCCAGTACTTC. This sequence encodes CASSWARQETQYF. The chain combines TRBV7-6 with TRBJ2-5, with D uncertain. The germline V gene encodes CDR1 SGHVS and CDR2 FNYEAQ. The CDR3 loop spans 13 amino acids. The germline V and J ends were trimmed by 4 bases and 1 base, with 7 bases remaining between them.

The chain uses TRBV18 and TRBJ2-3; TRBD2 is a possible D gene (5 bases). The CDR3 consists of 14 residues. Germline V gene sequence: CDR1 KGHSH, CDR2 LQKENI. V shed 0 bases and J shed 1 base, with 5 bases lying between them. Here the CDR3 reads CASSPPRGTDTQYF. The CDR3 DNA follows: TGTGCCAGCTCACCACCGCGGGGCACAGATACGCAGTATTTT.

For the CDR3, the DNA is TGCGCCAGCAGCTTGATGTCGGTTCAAGAGACCCAGTACTTC. It translates to CASSLMSVQETQYF. V usage is TRBV5-1 and J usage is TRBJ2-5; unclear D gene. Germline V gene sequence: CDR1 SGHRS, CDR2 YFSETQ. CDR3 length: 14 amino acids. Trimming left V 1 base short and J 2 bases short, with 9 bases between.

The chain couples TRBV5-1 to TRBJ1-3; D may be TRBD1 (5 bases). CDR3 size: 14 residues. Germline V gene lookup returns CDR1 SGHRS and CDR2 YFSETQ. V lost 1 base to trimming and J lost 8 bases, with 13 bases between them. The CDR3 loop reads CASSLRGSGDTIYF. In DNA form, the CDR3 reads TGCGCCAGCAGCTTGCGGGGGTCTGGGGACACCATATATTTT.

The chain joins TRBV7-3 to TRBJ1-1; D not resolved. V lost 1 base, J lost 4 bases, and 10 bases lay in between. This CDR3 region has 14 residues. Germline V gene data show CDR1 as SGHTA and CDR2 as FQGTGA. CDR3 region: CASSLNGRGTEAFF. For the CDR3, the DNA is TGTGCCAGCAGCTTAAATGGACGTGGCACTGAAGCTTTCTTT.

This clonotype was found many times. This chain joins TRBV7-2 and TRBJ2-1; D unresolved. The CDR3 has 12 amino acids. Germline CDR1 is SGHTA and CDR2 is FQGNSA. V lost 2 bases to trimming and J lost 11 bases, with 10 bases between them. This CDR3 is CASSLSLTKQFF. CDR3 sequence (DNA): TGTGCCAGCAGCTTAAGCTTGACAAAGCAGTTCTTC.

The chain couples TRBV10-1 to TRBJ2-1; TRBD2 is a possible D gene (7 bases). Germline loops: CDR1 WNHNN, CDR2 SYGVQD (reference sequence). V lost 1 base, J lost 9 bases, and 13 bases lay in between. The CDR3 covers 14 residues. CDR3 in amino acids: CASSEYREGVEQFF. In nucleotides, the CDR3 is TGCGCCAGCAGTGAGTACAGGGAGGGCGTTGAGCAGTTCTTC.

This clonotype was counted only a few times. The chain combines TRBV7-2 with TRBJ1-4, with 7 bases lining up with TRBD1. J was trimmed by 2 bases and V by 6 bases; bases with no gene match: 3. Germline V CDR1 and CDR2: SGHTA, FQGNSA. This CDR3 comprises 14 residues. The CDR3 spells CASRRDSTNEKLFF. CDR3 DNA sequence: TGTGCCAGCAGGAGGGACAGTACTAATGAAAAACTGTTTTTT.

The CDR3 sequence is CASSPDRRAGELFF. The CDR3 bases are TGTGCCAGCAGCCCGGACAGGCGGGCCGGGGAGCTGTTTTTT. V usage is TRBV7-2 and J usage is TRBJ2-2; 7 nucleotides agree with TRBD1. CDR1 is SGHTA and CDR2 is FQGNSA in the germline V gene. The ends lost 5 bases at V and 6 bases at J; junction bases unmatched: 6. CDR3 size: 14 residues.

This clonotype has ten or more counts. The V gene is TRBV7-2, the J gene TRBJ1-2, with TRBD1 identical over 7 bases. Germline V CDR1 and CDR2: SGHTA, FQGNSA. This CDR3 spans 21 amino acids. Losses at the gene ends were 3 bases for V and 7 bases for J; bases not matched to a gene: 29. CDR3 residues: CASSLVSLGRFLTGPGGGYTF. Written as DNA, the CDR3 is TGTGCCAGCAGCTTGGTTTCGTTGGGCAGATTTTTGACAGGGCCTGGGGGTGGCTACACCTTC.

V is TRBV9 and J is TRBJ2-6; perhaps TRBD1 as D (6 bases). From germline, CDR1 is SGDLS and CDR2 YYNGEE. V shed 1 base and J shed 0 bases, with 11 bases lying between them. The CDR3 extends over 17 amino acids. Written as DNA, the CDR3 is TGTGCCAGCAGCGTACGAGACAGGAGCTCTGGGGCCAACGTCCTGACTTTC. This sequence encodes CASSVRDRSSGANVLTF.

The chain is built from TRBV2 and TRBJ1-6; 7 bases are shared with TRBD1. CDR1 is SNHLY and CDR2 is FYNNEI in the germline V gene. The CDR3 spans 15 residues. The V and J ends lost 7 bases and 7 bases, in that order; junction bases with no gene match: 10. CDR3 coding DNA: TGTGCCAGCAAGGGGGCGACAGTTCCAAATTCACCCCTCCACTTT. Translation gives CASKGATVPNSPLHF.

This clonotype was picked up a small number of times. This chain connects TRBV6-2 or TRBV6-3 to TRBJ2-5; a possible D gene is TRBD2 (5 bases). Germline V gene data show CDR1 as MNHEY and CDR2 as SVGEGT. The CDR3 length is 15 residues. V lost 7 bases, J lost 4 bases, and 19 bases lay in between. CDR3 protein: CASIRDGNGRETQYF. For the CDR3, the DNA is TGTGCCAGCATACGGGATGGTAATGGGAGAGAGACCCAGTACTTC.

In its sample, this clonotype was seen many times. The chain is built from TRBV7-2 and TRBJ2-3, with D tentatively TRBD2 (5 bases). The V end was cut by 4 bases, the J end by 2 bases, with 16 bases between. The V gene's germline CDR1 is SGHTA and CDR2 FQGNSA. This CDR3 has 16 amino acids. The CDR3 nucleotides read TGTGCCAGCAGCTCCGCCCTAGCATATGACACAGATACGCAGTATTTT. Amino acid sequence: CASSSALAYDTDTQYF.

V is TRBV7-2 and J is TRBJ2-7; TRBD2 aligns across 10 bases. J was trimmed by 3 bases and V by 5 bases; bases with no gene match: 7. Germline V gene data show CDR1 as SGHTA and CDR2 as FQGNSA. The CDR3 runs to 15 residues. The CDR3 region has the DNA TGTGCCAGCAGCCCCACCGGGACTAGCGACTACGAGCAGTACGTC. This encodes CASSPTGTSDYEQYV.

V gene TRBV28 combines with J gene TRBJ2-2; D is perhaps TRBD1 (5 bases). The ends were cut back, 0 bases at V and 5 bases at J, with 10 bases in the middle. From germline, CDR1 is MDHEN and CDR2 SYDVKM. The CDR3 has 15 amino acids. CDR3 bases: TGTGCCAGCAGTTTATGGACAGCCCTTACCGGGGAGCTGTTTTTT. This translates into CASSLWTALTGELFF.

The rearrangement links TRBV10-3 to TRBJ1-1; D unresolved. The CDR3 is made up of 14 amino acids. The V gene lost 10 bases and the J gene lost 3 bases, with 18 bases spanning the gap. The germline gives CDR1 ENHRY, CDR2 SYGVKD. As DNA, the CDR3 is TGTGCCAGTAAGAAAACAGATACCGACACTGAAGCTTTCTTT. Protein product: CASKKTDTDTEAFF.